Presented here are 32 T cell receptor beta chains from one specimen sequenced in a study of neurological immune-mediated disorders. From the 5' RACE reads, TCRdb called clonotypes with MiXCR, one entry per CDR3 protein. The sample has roughly 56,000 distinct CDR3 sequences, under 3.5% seen once. The sample taken for sequencing was PBMCs. The receptors were gathered from a woman aged 60-70 years with multiple sclerosis.

This clonotype was found many times. V and J are TRBV7-2 and TRBJ1-3; 8 bases agree with TRBD1. With 6 bases clipped from V and 2 bases from J, the junction kept 9 bases outside the gene matches. The CDR3 has 16 amino acids. Germline assignment: CDR1 SGHTA and CDR2 FQGNSA. The CDR3 DNA is TGTGCCAGCAGGGATTATGACAGGGGACCTGGAAACACCATATATTTT. This gives the protein CASRDYDRGPGNTIYF.

The gene calls are TRBV19 and TRBJ2-3; 9 nucleotides match TRBD2. Per the germline V gene, CDR1 is LNHDA and CDR2 is SQIVND (reference sequence). The CDR3 has 15 amino acids. V trimming: 2 bases; J trimming: 3 bases; junction bases outside the gene matches: 3. The DNA of the CDR3 is TGTGCCAGTAGTATACGGCGGGGGGGTACAGATACGCAGTATTTT. It translates to CASSIRRGGTDTQYF.

The chain employs TRBV10-3 and TRBJ1-1; unclear D gene. Trimming took off 0 bases at V and 1 base at J, with 6 bases between the two ends. This CDR3 comprises 14 residues. CDR1 and CDR2 from the germline V gene are ENHRY and SYGVKD. CDR3: CAISESPANTEAFF. The CDR3, as DNA: TGTGCCATCAGTGAGTCGCCGGCGAACACTGAAGCTTTCTTT.

This clonotype was seen ten or more times. The V call is TRBV5-1, the J call TRBJ2-1, with D perhaps matching TRBD1 (6 bases). The CDR3 covers 13 residues. From germline, CDR1 is SGHRS and CDR2 YFSETQ. V was trimmed by 5 bases and J by 6 bases, leaving 12 bases between them. The CDR3 protein is CASSYAQGNEQFF. The CDR3 DNA reads as TGCGCCAGCAGTTACGCACAGGGCAATGAGCAGTTCTTC.

This clonotype was detected ten times or more. The chain recombines TRBV28 with TRBJ2-7, with 9 bases lining up with TRBD1. In germline, CDR1 is MDHEN, CDR2 SYDVKM. The CDR3 loop spans 14 amino acids. V lost 6 bases, J lost 3 bases, and 6 bases stayed unmatched. CDR3 sequence reads: CASRKQGAFYEQYF. CDR3 sequence (DNA): TGTGCCAGCAGAAAACAGGGGGCGTTCTACGAGCAGTACTTC.

This clonotype has ten or more counts. V gene TRBV15 combines with J gene TRBJ1-5, with D unclear. Trimming removed 0 bases from V and 4 bases from J, with 4 bases in between. The germline CDR1 and CDR2 sequences are LNHNV and YYDKDF (reference sequence). The length of the CDR3 is 13 residues. Here the CDR3 reads CATSRDLNQPQHF. For the CDR3, the DNA is TGTGCCACCAGCAGAGACTTGAATCAGCCCCAGCATTTT.

This clonotype has ten or more counts. The chain joins TRBV5-1 to TRBJ2-1, with D perhaps TRBD2 (5 bases). The V and J ends lost 0 bases and 8 bases respectively, with 12 bases between them. The CDR3 sequence is 14 residues long. The germline CDR1 and CDR2 sequences are SGHRS and YFSETQ. CDR3 bases: TGCGCCAGCAGCTTGGAGGCTAGCTCAGATGAGCAGTTCTTC. Protein sequence: CASSLEASSDEQFF.

This clonotype was recorded many times. The chain recombines TRBV19 with TRBJ1-1, with D possibly TRBD1 on 5 matching bases. Germline V gene sequence: CDR1 LNHDA, CDR2 SQIVND (reference sequence). Trimming removed 8 bases from V and 7 bases from J, with 11 bases in between. This CDR3 is built from 11 residues. The CDR3 sequence: CASWRGGEAFF. As DNA, the CDR3 is TGTGCCAGTTGGCGGGGGGGTGAAGCTTTCTTT.

This clonotype has ten or more counts. The chain links TRBV9 to TRBJ2-1; no clear D gene. V was trimmed by 5 bases and J by 3 bases, leaving 6 bases between them. CDR1 SGDLS and CDR2 YYNGEE come from the germline V gene. The CDR3 consists of 12 residues. CDR3 nucleotides: TGTGCCAGCAGTGGATACTACAATGAGCAGTTCTTC. It yields the protein CASSGYYNEQFF.

This clonotype was observed many times. V gene TRBV4-3 combines with J gene TRBJ2-7; D remains ambiguous. Looked up from germline, CDR1 is LGHNA and CDR2 is YSLEER. The ends were cut back, 1 base at V and 1 base at J, with 17 bases in the middle. The CDR3 has 17 residues. The CDR3 spells CASSQGVGNSRSYEQYF. The CDR3 nucleotides are TGCGCCAGCAGCCAAGGAGTAGGGAACTCACGTTCCTACGAGCAGTACTTC.

Ten or more counts support this clonotype. Relative to the germline gene, one junction end is altered; a read error may explain this. This rearrangement joins TRBV7-7 to TRBJ2-3; weak D call: TRBD2 (5 bases). The CDR3 length is 16 residues. Germline loops: CDR1 SSHAT, CDR2 FNYEAQ (reference sequence). CDR3 coding DNA: TGTGCTAGCAGCTCCGGACTGGCGACTAGCACAGATACGCAGTATTTT. It codes for CASSSGLATSTDTQYF.

At least ten counts were recorded for this clonotype. The chain joins TRBV7-2 to TRBJ2-1; TRBD1 is a possible D gene (6 bases). The length of the CDR3 is 13 residues. The germline gives CDR1 SGHTA, CDR2 FQGNSA. V lost 5 bases to trimming and J lost 9 bases, with 14 bases between them. DNA of the CDR3: TGTGCCAGCAGCGTCACAGGGAAAACTGAGCAGTTCTTC. It codes for CASSVTGKTEQFF.

This clonotype is categorized as medium-sized. The CDR3 protein is CASSQQWLGTNQPQHF. The CDR3 nucleotides are TGCGCCAGCAGCCAACAGTGGCTGGGGACCAATCAGCCCCAGCATTTT. J is TRBJ1-5 and V is TRBV4-3; D is possibly TRBD1 (5 bases). Looked up from germline, CDR1 is LGHNA and CDR2 is YSLEER. The CDR3 totals 16 residues. The germline V and J ends were trimmed by 2 bases and 3 bases, with 14 bases remaining between them.

The sample holds many counts of this clonotype. The chain is built from TRBV7-2 and TRBJ1-6; possibly TRBD1 for D (5 bases). Trimming stripped 3 bases from V and 10 bases from J, with 13 bases between. Looked up from germline, CDR1 is SGHTA and CDR2 is FQGNSA. The CDR3 loop spans 14 amino acids. CDR3 region: CASSFVRGSSPLHF. For the CDR3, the DNA is TGTGCCAGCAGCTTTGTGAGGGGAAGCTCACCCCTCCACTTT.

This clonotype came up many times. CDR3 in DNA: TGTGCCAGCAGCTTAACCCCGCCCCGATCAGGGGTCACTAACTATGGCTACACCTTC. Translating gives CASSLTPPRSGVTNYGYTF. The chain links TRBV7-9 to TRBJ1-2; TRBD1 is a possible D gene (6 bases). CDR3 size: 19 residues. Trimming cost V 2 bases and J 0 bases, with 22 bases left between them. Looked up from germline, CDR1 is SEHNR and CDR2 is FQNEAQ (reference sequence).

This clonotype was seen repeatedly, ten times or more. The chain recombines TRBV12-3 or TRBV12-4 with TRBJ2-7, with TRBD1 identical over 10 bases. Germline trimming cut 5 bases from V and 3 bases from J; bases unmatched to any gene: 4. This CDR3 region has 14 residues. CDR3 bases: TGTGCCAGCAGTGCTAGGACAGGGGGCTACGAGCAGTACTTC. It yields the protein CASSARTGGYEQYF.

The rearrangement links TRBV6-1 to TRBJ1-1, with TRBD1 as a possible D gene (6 bases). CDR3 length equals 13 residues. V gave up 3 bases and J gave up 5 bases, with 10 bases separating them. Germline CDR1 and CDR2: MNHNS and SASEGT. As DNA, the CDR3 is TGTGCCAGCAGTGAGCAGGGGCGGACTGAAGCTTTCTTT. The encoded protein is CASSEQGRTEAFF.

This clonotype was counted many times. The J gene is TRBJ2-7, the V gene TRBV5-1; D is possibly TRBD1 (5 bases). The CDR3 length is 13 residues. Germline CDR1 reads SGHRS; CDR2 reads YFSETQ. V gave up 0 bases and J gave up 1 base, with 5 bases separating them. The DNA of the CDR3 is TGCGCCAGCAGCTTGGGACAGTCCTACGAGCAGTACTTC. Protein: CASSLGQSYEQYF.

This clonotype was found many times. V is TRBV5-1 and J is TRBJ1-3; D might be TRBD1 (5 bases). CDR1 and CDR2 (germline): SGHRS, YFSETQ. The V end was cut by 5 bases, the J end by 2 bases, with 14 bases between. The CDR3 loop spans 15 amino acids. The CDR3 sequence is CASRGTAGPGNTIYF. In nucleotides, the CDR3 is TGCGCCAGCAGGGGCACAGCGGGACCTGGAAACACCATATATTTT.

Many counts were recorded for this clonotype. The rearrangement links TRBV7-9 to TRBJ2-3; a possible D gene is TRBD1 (5 bases). CDR3 size: 12 residues. Trimming pared 5 bases from V and 8 bases from J, leaving 11 bases between. CDR1 is SEHNR and CDR2 is FQNEAQ in the germline V gene (reference sequence). The CDR3 sequence is CASSKQVATQYF. CDR3 bases: TGTGCCAGCAGCAAACAGGTCGCTACGCAGTATTTT. The full variable domain, its missing parts supplied by reference TRBV7-9 and TRBJ2-3, is DTGVSQNPRHKITKRGQNVTFRCDPISEHNRLYWYRQTLGQGPEFLTYFQNEAQLEKSRLLSDRFSAERPKGSFSTLEIQRTEQGDSAMYLCASSKQVATQYFGPGTRLTVL.

The table lists this clonotype with many counts. V gene TRBV6-2 or TRBV6-3 combines with J gene TRBJ1-5; D is uncertain. Trimming cost V 7 bases and J 1 base, with 8 bases left between them. Germline V gene data show CDR1 as MNHEY and CDR2 as SVGEGT. The CDR3 runs 13 residues. For the CDR3, the DNA is TGTGCCAGCACCGGACTGAGCAATCAGCCCCAGCATTTT. Translating it yields CASTGLSNQPQHF.

There are many counts of this clonotype. V and J are TRBV4-2 and TRBJ2-3; the D gene is possibly TRBD2 (6 bases). The V gene's germline CDR1 is LGHNA and CDR2 YNFKEQ. The CDR3 consists of 15 residues. V shed 1 base and J shed 2 bases, with 10 bases lying between them. This CDR3 reads CASSQVRGTTDTQYF. The CDR3 DNA reads TGTGCCAGCAGCCAAGTGCGCGGGACCACAGATACGCAGTATTTT.

This clonotype was detected ten times or more. This chain uses TRBV28 with TRBJ2-7, with TRBD2 identical over 7 bases. This CDR3 has 17 residues. The junction had 21 bases not matched to a gene; V was cut back by 9 bases and J by 4 bases. Germline CDR1 and CDR2: MDHEN and SYDVKM. The CDR3 reads CARTEGGTGLRSYEQYF. Here the CDR3 DNA reads TGTGCCAGAACCGAGGGAGGAACGGGACTAAGATCGTACGAGCAGTACTTC.

This clonotype was counted ten times or more. The gene calls are TRBV4-3 and TRBJ1-1; 7 nucleotides line up with TRBD1. CDR1 and CDR2 from the germline V gene are LGHNA and YSLEER. This CDR3 is 15 amino acids long. Germline trimming cut 0 bases from V and 2 bases from J; bases unmatched to any gene: 3. CDR3 bases: TGCGCCAGCAGCCAAGAGACAGGGCTAAACACTGAAGCTTTCTTT. Protein: CASSQETGLNTEAFF.

In its sample, this clonotype was seen many times. The J gene is TRBJ2-2, the V gene TRBV4-1; D remains unclear. V lost 2 bases to trimming and J lost 7 bases, with 17 bases between them. The CDR3 sequence is 16 residues long. Germline V CDR1 and CDR2: MGHRA, YSYEKL. The CDR3 nucleotides are TGCGCCAGCAGCCAATCTCCCCTACAGCGACACGGGGAGCTGTTTTTT. Residues: CASSQSPLQRHGELFF.

This clonotype appeared many times. The chain couples TRBV20-1 to TRBJ2-3; 8 bases fit TRBD1. The germline gives CDR1 DFQATT, CDR2 SNEGSKA (reference sequence). Trimming removed 5 bases from V and 0 bases from J; junction bases left unmatched: 13. This CDR3 comprises 17 residues. The DNA of the CDR3 is TGCAGTGCTCGAGGACAGGGAAGTAGTTTTAGCACAGATACGCAGTATTTT. Amino acids: CSARGQGSSFSTDTQYF.

About this clonotype: With a much larger clone just one base away, this may be a read error. The V and J genes are TRBV28 and TRBJ2-1; D is undetermined. Germline V gene data show CDR1 as MDHEN and CDR2 as SYDVKM. The CDR3 consists of 14 residues. Trimming took 6 bases from V and 7 from J, leaving 16 bases between them. This chain's CDR3 is CASSLTSDRNEQFF. The CDR3 DNA follows: TGTGCCAGCAGCCTCACCAGCGACCGTAATGAGCAGTTCTTC.

This clonotype was observed at least ten times. V usage is TRBV29-1 and J usage is TRBJ2-7; D possibly corresponds to TRBD2 (5 bases). This CDR3 comprises 12 residues. Looked up from germline, CDR1 is SQVTM and CDR2 is ANQGSEA. Trimming cost V 4 bases and J 4 bases, with 11 bases left between them. CDR3 nucleotide sequence: TGCAGCGTTGTCGAGGGTCTGTACGAGCAGTACTTC. Its translation is CSVVEGLYEQYF.

In this sample, this clonotype turned up many times. The genes are TRBV5-6 and TRBJ2-2; D is tentatively TRBD1 or TRBD2 (5 bases each). This CDR3 spans 15 amino acids. V shed 3 bases and J shed 4 bases, with 13 bases lying between them. Germline loops: CDR1 SGHDT, CDR2 YYEEEE. CDR3 sequence: CASSSSGAPTGELFF. In DNA form, the CDR3 reads TGTGCCAGCAGCTCCTCCGGGGCTCCCACCGGGGAGCTGTTTTTT.

The J gene is TRBJ2-7, the V gene TRBV6-5; 10 bases match TRBD1. V gave up 5 bases and J gave up 2 bases; unmatched junction bases: 6. The CDR3 has 15 amino acids. The V gene's germline CDR1 is MNHEY and CDR2 SVGAGI. This chain's CDR3 is CASSPYGTGAYEQYF. CDR3 sequence (DNA): TGTGCCAGCAGTCCGTACGGGACAGGGGCCTACGAGCAGTACTTC.

V is TRBV14 and J is TRBJ1-4; 8 positions match TRBD1. The germline gives CDR1 SGHDN, CDR2 FVKESK. This CDR3 contains 18 residues. The junction had 10 bases not matched to a gene; V was cut back by 4 bases and J by 0 bases. The CDR3 DNA reads TGTGCCAGCAGCCCGAGACAGGGGACCGGTGCAACTAATGAAAAACTGTTTTTT. This codes for CASSPRQGTGATNEKLFF. Full variable domain (remainder filled in from reference TRBV14 and TRBJ1-4): EAGVTQFPSHSVIEKGQTVTLRCDPISGHDNLYWYRRVMGKEIKFLLHFVKESKQDESGMPNNRFLAERTGGTYSTLKVQPAELEDSGVYFCASSPRQGTGATNEKLFFGSGTQLSVL.

The chain combines TRBV12-3 or TRBV12-4 with TRBJ2-1; 11 nucleotides agree with TRBD1. The CDR3 length is 13 residues. Trimming at V came to 6 bases and at J to 6 bases, leaving 1 base not matched to a gene. Written as DNA, the CDR3 is TGTGCCAGCAGGGGACAGGGGGGCAATGAGCAGTTCTTC. This translates into CASRGQGGNEQFF.